These 14 T cell receptor beta chains share one sample of origin, sequenced in a study of Graves' ophthalmopathy and Graves' hyperthyroidism. From RNA, the CDR3 regions of TCR beta chains were amplified and sequenced. Investigators did first-round RT-PCR with HTBI primers, then second-round multiplex PCR. TCRdb ran MiXCR on the multiplex PCR reads and lists one entry per CDR3 protein. The top ten hold 5.5% to 7% of the sample, which has roughly 400,000 distinct CDR3 sequences, just over 15% seen once. The sequencing input was peripheral blood. These receptors were collected from a woman aged 18-30 years with stable Graves' hyperthyroidism.

On this clonotype itself: A junction boundary mismatches the germline segment, possibly from a read error. Here the CDR3 reads CASSHRLSGGTGELCF. The CDR3 nucleotides are TGTGCCAGCAGCCATCGTCTTAGCGGGGGAACCGGGGAGCTGTGTTTT. The chain recombines TRBV11-1 with TRBJ2-2, with 9 bases lining up with TRBD2. The CDR3 runs 16 residues. In germline, CDR1 is SGHAT, CDR2 FQDESV (reference sequence).

This clonotype was found many times. This chain connects TRBV27 to TRBJ1-1; the D is unclear. CDR1 is MNHEY and CDR2 is SMNVEV in the germline V gene (reference sequence). V lost 2 bases, J lost 3 bases, and 7 bases lay in between. The CDR3 runs 13 residues. The CDR3 DNA follows: TGTGCCAGCAGTTTAATCCGGGACACTGAAGCTTTCTTT. Its protein is CASSLIRDTEAFF.

The chain has TRBV7-2 and TRBJ2-4; 8 bases are shared with TRBD1. Germline assignment: CDR1 SGHTA and CDR2 FQGNSA. Germline trimming cut 5 bases from V and 1 base from J; bases unmatched to any gene: 7. This CDR3 is 16 amino acids long. CDR3 residues: CASSPTTGDAKNIQYF. The CDR3 DNA is TGTGCCAGCAGCCCCACGACAGGGGATGCCAAAAACATTCAGTACTTC. Full variable domain (rest looked up from reference TRBV7-2 and TRBJ2-4): GAGVSQSPSNKVTEKGKDVELRCDPISGHTALYWYRQSLGQGLEFLIYFQGNSAPDKSGLPSDRFSAERTGGSVSTLTIQRTQQEDSAVYLCASSPTTGDAKNIQYFGAGTRLSVL.

This chain links TRBV6-2 or TRBV6-3 with TRBJ2-3; 10 bases are shared with TRBD2. Germline CDR1 and CDR2: MNHEY and SVGEGT. CDR3 length: 17 residues. After removal of 5 bases from V and 5 bases from J, the junction contained 13 bases not matched to a gene. CDR3 in amino acids: CASSPGPLAGGGDTQYF. In DNA, the CDR3 is TGTGCCAGCAGTCCTGGTCCCTTAGCGGGGGGCGGAGATACGCAGTATTTT.

The chain uses TRBV19 and TRBJ1-3; D may be TRBD1 (6 bases). From germline, CDR1 is LNHDA and CDR2 SQIVND (reference sequence). The V and J ends lost 4 bases and 2 bases respectively, with 9 bases between them. There are 14 residues in the CDR3. The CDR3 here is CASSTGAPGNTIYF. CDR3 in DNA: TGTGCCAGTAGTACGGGGGCTCCTGGAAACACCATATATTTT.

This clonotype was detected ten times or more. The chain links TRBV24-1 to TRBJ1-3, with 7 positions matching TRBD1. The germline CDR1 and CDR2 sequences are KGHDR and SFDVKD. Unmatched junction bases numbered 6, after V lost 3 bases and J lost 2 bases. CDR3 length: 16 amino acids. The CDR3 here is CATSDPSTGTGNTIYF. DNA for the CDR3: TGTGCCACCAGTGATCCTTCGACAGGGACTGGAAACACCATATATTTT.

The V and J genes are TRBV2 and TRBJ2-7; TRBD1 is a possible D gene (6 bases). This CDR3 has 14 residues. V was cut by 6 bases and J by 3 bases, with 15 bases left in between. The V gene's germline CDR1 is SNHLY and CDR2 FYNNEI. The CDR3 protein is CASSYQGSGYEQYF. The CDR3 DNA follows: TGTGCCAGCAGCTATCAGGGGTCAGGCTACGAGCAGTACTTC.

This clonotype appeared many times. This chain connects TRBV6-2 or TRBV6-3 to TRBJ2-7; 9 bases map to TRBD2. Germline assignment: CDR1 MNHEY and CDR2 SVGEGT. The CDR3 consists of 16 residues. V dropped 6 bases and J dropped 5; count of bases not matched to a gene: 14. This chain's CDR3 is CASSHYPAGGRNEQYF. Written as DNA, the CDR3 is TGTGCCAGCAGCCACTACCCCGCGGGGGGGAGAAACGAGCAGTACTTC.

In its sample, this clonotype was seen many times. The chain employs TRBV7-9 and TRBJ1-1; D perhaps matches TRBD1 (6 bases). Trimming removed 4 bases at V and 11 bases at J, with 11 bases between. This CDR3 is 11 amino acids long. Germline-derived CDR1 and CDR2 are SEHNR and FQNEAQ (reference sequence). CDR3 sequence: CASSSRDKAFF. The CDR3 coding sequence is TGTGCCAGCAGCTCCCGGGACAAGGCTTTCTTT.

This clonotype was counted ten times or more. The chain employs TRBV7-8 and TRBJ2-5; 8 bases line up with TRBD2. Germline assignment: CDR1 SGHVS and CDR2 FQNEAQ. The V and J ends lost 4 bases and 3 bases, in that order; junction bases with no gene match: 4. This CDR3 has 14 amino acids. The CDR3 DNA reads as TGTGCCAGCAGCTCCCTCGGGGGGGAAGAGACCCAGTACTTC. Residues: CASSSLGGEETQYF.

This clonotype occurred many times. The J gene is TRBJ1-1, the V gene TRBV12-3 or TRBV12-4; D remains unclear. V was clipped by 1 base and J by 3 bases, with 6 bases between them. This CDR3 is built from 13 residues. CDR3 residues: CASSLDEDTEAFF. The CDR3 DNA sequence: TGTGCCAGCAGTTTAGATGAGGACACTGAAGCTTTCTTT.

The chain carries TRBV28 and TRBJ2-7; D might be TRBD1 or TRBD2, each matching 7 bases. This CDR3 spans 15 amino acids. V gave up 1 base and J gave up 6 bases, with 16 bases separating them. The germline V gene encodes CDR1 MDHEN and CDR2 SYDVKM. This chain's CDR3 is CASSLFRGGTLEQYF. The DNA of the CDR3 is TGTGCCAGCAGTTTATTCAGGGGGGGAACTCTCGAGCAGTACTTC.

In this sample, this clonotype turned up many times. The chain recombines TRBV4-2 with TRBJ1-2, with 8 bases that match TRBD1. CDR3 length equals 14 residues. V shed 4 bases, J shed 10 bases, and the junction held 11 bases outside the gene matches. The germline CDR1 and CDR2 sequences are LGHNA and YNFKEQ. The CDR3 sequence: CASSRRDRTPNYTF. In nucleotides, the CDR3 is TGTGCCAGCAGCCGCCGGGACAGGACACCCAACTACACCTTC.

This clonotype has only a few counts. The CDR3 DNA follows: TGTGCCAGCAGTCGGACAGGGGACAGAAACACCATATATTTT. This sequence encodes CASSRTGDRNTIYF. The rearrangement joins TRBV6-1 to TRBJ1-3; 9 bases align to TRBD1. The CDR3 has 14 amino acids. Looked up from germline, CDR1 is MNHNS and CDR2 is SASEGT. With 5 bases clipped from V and 5 bases from J, the junction kept 4 bases outside the gene matches.